Presented here are 18 T cell receptor beta chains from one specimen sequenced in a study of tumor and adjacent non-tumor tissue in lung cancer. The template was RNA from unsorted bulk tissue. A modified ARM-PCR protocol with three rounds of nested PCR amplified TCRbeta. MiXCR, applied by TCRdb to the multiplex PCR reads, yields one record per CDR3 protein. This table has about 66,000 distinct CDR3 sequences, roughly 72% appearing once. The sample consisted of lung tumor tissue. Receptors originate from a man aged 60 to 75 with non-small cell lung cancer.

This chain uses TRBV28 with TRBJ2-4; D call uncertain. Looked up from germline, CDR1 is MDHEN and CDR2 is SYDVKM. The CDR3 has 14 amino acids. The ends were cut back, 5 bases at V and 8 bases at J, with 16 bases in the middle. The CDR3 spells CASSPIWWFDIQYF. Here the CDR3 DNA reads TGTGCCAGCAGTCCAATCTGGTGGTTTGACATTCAGTACTTC.

Comments on this clonotype: A much more abundant neighbour one base away suggests this may be a read error. CDR3 DNA: TGTGCCAGCAGTTTATGGGTCGCCCTGGGTGCCACTGAAGCTTTCTTT. Translating it yields CASSLWVALGATEAFF. The chain has TRBV28 and TRBJ1-1; D remains ambiguous. Germline values: CDR1 MDHEN, CDR2 SYDVKM. The CDR3 loop spans 16 amino acids. V was trimmed by 0 bases and J by 4 bases, leaving 15 bases between them.

The chain couples TRBV6-2 or TRBV6-3 to TRBJ2-3; 11 bases are a match to TRBD2. The CDR3 is made up of 17 amino acids. V shed 3 bases and J 7 bases; nucleotides not matched to a gene: 12. The V gene's germline CDR1 is MNHEY and CDR2 SVGEGT. The CDR3 bases are TGTGCCAGCAGTTATTACCTACTAGCGGGAGCTACAAATACGCAGTATTTT. Amino acids: CASSYYLLAGATNTQYF.

This clonotype has a handful of counts. This chain joins TRBV29-1 and TRBJ1-2; perhaps TRBD1 as D (6 bases). V lost 8 bases, J lost 14 bases, and 18 bases lay in between. Germline CDR1 SQVTM, CDR2 ANQGSEA. The CDR3 has 10 amino acids. CDR3 region: CSSWERGQTF. CDR3 DNA: TGCAGCTCTTGGGAAAGGGGACAAACCTTC.

At least ten counts were recorded for this clonotype. This chain uses TRBV10-3 with TRBJ1-1; D is uncertain. V shed 2 bases and J shed 5 bases, with 9 bases lying between them. The germline gives CDR1 ENHRY, CDR2 SYGVKD. The CDR3 length is 13 residues. Written as DNA, the CDR3 is TGTGCCATCAGTGAGAGCAAGGAGACTGAAGCTTTCTTT. Protein: CAISESKETEAFF.

Remarks on this clonotype: One junction end does not reproduce the germline sequence, and a read error may be involved. The chain has TRBV20-1 and TRBJ1-1; D is uncertain. The germline V gene encodes CDR1 DFQATT and CDR2 SNEGSKA (reference sequence). The CDR3 length is 15 residues. CDR3 in DNA: TGCAGTGCTAGGGTCCGGACGGGAGTCGACACCGAAGCTTTCTTT. Its protein is CSARVRTGVDTEAFF.

This clonotype was picked up one time. Being one base from a much bigger clone, this may be a read error. V is TRBV5-1 and J is TRBJ2-3; 7 bases fit TRBD2. Losses at the gene ends were 0 bases for V and 4 bases for J; bases not matched to a gene: 2. This CDR3 has 14 amino acids. Germline lookup yields CDR1 SGHRS and CDR2 YFSETQ. This CDR3 reads CASSLEGGSDTQYF. Here the CDR3 DNA reads TGCGCCAGCAGCTTGGAGGGAGGGTCAGATACGCAGTATTTT.

In the case of this clonotype: At one of its ends the junction is not consistent with the germline gene, which may arise from a read error. The chain carries TRBV29-1 and TRBJ1-2, with 7 bases lining up with TRBD1. The CDR3 is made up of 10 amino acids. CDR1 is SQVTM, CDR2 ANQGSEA, per germline. The CDR3: CSSWYRGQTF. DNA of the CDR3: TGTAGCTCTTGGTACAGGGGCCAAACCTTC. Full variable domain (rest looked up from reference TRBV29-1 and TRBJ1-2): SAVISQKPSRDICQRGTSLTIQCQVDSQVTMMFWYRQQPGQSLTLIATANQGSEATYESGFVIDKFPISRPNLTFSTLTVSNMSPEDSSIYLCSSWYRGQTFGSGTRLTVV.

As for this clonotype: Since the CDR3 does not end with the conserved phenylalanine or tryptophan, this likely comes from a read error. The chain links TRBV6-1 to TRBJ2-3, with 9 positions matching TRBD2. Per the germline V gene, CDR1 is MNHNS and CDR2 is SASEGT. This CDR3 has 14 amino acids. The CDR3, as DNA: TGTGTCAGCAGTGAGGCGGGGGGGAGGGATACGCAGTATCTT. Amino acid sequence: CVSSEAGGRDTQYL.

This clonotype was detected only a few times. This clone may be a read error of a much larger clone one base away. This chain connects TRBV10-3 to TRBJ1-5; TRBD1 is a possible D gene (5 bases). Germline CDR1 and CDR2: ENHRY and SYGVKD. The CDR3 covers 14 residues. CDR3 residues: CVISGGGEGQPQHF. CDR3 sequence (DNA): TGTGTCATCAGTGGGGGAGGGGAGGGTCAGCCCCAGCATTTT.

The gene calls are TRBV29-1 and TRBJ1-2, with 7 bases identical to TRBD1. There are 12 residues in the CDR3. Germline V gene sequence: CDR1 SQVTM, CDR2 ANQGSEA. After removal of 3 bases from V and 11 bases from J, the junction contained 9 bases not matched to a gene. CDR3 residues: CSVEEDRQGYTF. The CDR3 nucleotides read TGCAGCGTTGAGGAGGACAGACAGGGTTACACCTTC.

As regards this clonotype: The missing conserved phenylalanine or tryptophan at the end of this CDR3 makes a read error likely. The DNA is left out, because the CDR3 cannot be placed on it with certainty; the CDR3 is given as TCRdb lists it. V and J are TRBV6-5 and TRBJ1-1; the table's D call, TRBD1, has no DNA check behind it. The CDR3 comprises 15 residues, both ends counted. CDR1 MNHEY and CDR2 SVGAGI come from the germline V gene. The CDR3 region is CASSYSHRGGAEALI.

This chain joins TRBV29-1 and TRBJ1-1; 7 bases agree with TRBD1. Per germline, CDR1 SQVTM and CDR2 ANQGSEA. CDR3 size: 13 residues. Here the CDR3 reads CRASAGGENVAFF. The DNA for the CDR3 is TGCAGAGCTTCGGCAGGGGGGGAAAATGTAGCTTTCTTT.

This clonotype was seen more than once but under ten times. The J gene is TRBJ1-1, the V gene TRBV18, with unresolved D. Germline CDR1 is KGHSH and CDR2 is LQKENI. The CDR3 is 13 residues long. Trimming shortened V by 1 base and J by 7 bases, and 10 bases separated the two germline ends. CDR3 coding DNA: TGTGCCAGCTCACCACAAACGTCGTTTGAAGCTTTCTTT. It encodes CASSPQTSFEAFF.

Here the CDR3 DNA reads TGTGCCACCAGCTCGACGGGGGGAGCGAACACTGAAGCTTTCTTT. This gives the protein CATSSTGGANTEAFF. This chain uses TRBV15 with TRBJ1-1, with a weak D call TRBD1 (5 bases). CDR1 LNHNV and CDR2 YYDKDF come from the germline V gene (reference sequence). Trimming took off 5 bases at V and 1 base at J, with 14 bases between the two ends. This CDR3 comprises 15 residues.

About this clonotype itself: The junction departs from germline at one end; a sequencing error may be responsible. This chain uses TRBV6-6 with TRBJ1-5; D is ambiguous. This CDR3 has 12 amino acids. CDR1 is MNHNY and CDR2 is SVGAGI in the germline V gene (reference sequence). In DNA form, the CDR3 reads TGTGCCTGCAGGAAGGGCAATCAGCCCCAGCATTTT. It codes for CACRKGNQPQHF.

Turning to this clonotype: A read error may produce the germline difference seen at one junction end. The chain has TRBV15 and TRBJ1-5; a possible D gene is TRBD1 (5 bases). This CDR3 has 18 amino acids. Germline V CDR1 and CDR2: LNHNV, YYDKDF (reference sequence). The CDR3 region is CATSRDARRSGSNQPQNF. The CDR3 DNA reads TGTGCCACCAGCAGAGATGCTCGGAGGTCAGGGAGCAATCAGCCCCAGAATTTT.

A note on this clonotype: Germline is not matched at one junction end, which may reflect a read error. V is TRBV5-1 and J is TRBJ2-1; D remains unclear. This CDR3 comprises 15 residues. Germline V gives CDR1 SGHRS, CDR2 YFSETQ. In DNA form, the CDR3 reads TGCGCCAGCAGCGAAGGACCGCAGTTAGGAAATGAGAAGTTATTC. It specifies CASSEGPQLGNEKLF.